A selection of T cell receptor beta chains follows, all from one sample in a study of T cell responses to AZD1222 COVID-19 vaccine. TCRdb's copy holds only in-frame clones and misses some; the assay was immunoSEQ multiplex PCR. The sample yields some 120,000 clones, 91% seen once. Sequenced here: peripheral blood, sampled on day 0 of AZD1222 vaccination. These receptors were taken from an adult in good health. The CDR3 runs from the conserved cysteine through the conserved F or W. D genes are given only for firm matches. Size values are once, few and many counts, or a class for expanded clones, and some rows have none.

>TRBJ1-2|TRBV5-1|.|.
TGCGCCAGCAGCTTTGGGGGGCTTACGTCCTATGGCTACACCTTC
CASSFGGLTSYGYTF
>TRBJ2-5|TRBV7-2|TRBD2|.
TGTGCCAGCAGAGACGGGGGGAAAGAGACCCAGTACTTC
CASRDGGKETQYF
>TRBJ1-1|TRBV6-5|.|.
TGTGCCAGCAGTTACTCCCAGGGAGGGCCTTATGGTGAAGCTTTCTTT
CASSYSQGGPYGEAFF
>TRBJ1-1|TRBV27|.|.
TGTGCCAGCAGTTTAAGGGGGTCCAACACTGAAGCTTTCTTT
CASSLRGSNTEAFF
>TRBJ1-3|TRBV7-2|TRBD1|.
TGTGCCAGCACCTTAGGACCCCCCACAGGGGCAGCTGGAAACACCATATATTTT
CASTLGPPTGAAGNTIYF
>TRBJ1-6|TRBV6-5|TRBD1|.
TGTGCCAGCAGACACACAGGGGTGGGAGATTCACCCCTCCACTTT
CASRHTGVGDSPLHF
>TRBJ2-7|TRBV5-1|.|few
TGCGCCAGCAGCTTGGAGGGAGGAACGTTGAGGGCGCAGTACTTC
CASSLEGGTLRAQYF
>TRBJ2-2|TRBV14|.|.
TGTGCCAGCAGCCAAGTTAGATTTCAAGACACCGGGGAGCTGTTTTTT
CASSQVRFQDTGELFF
>TRBJ1-1|TRBV6-5|TRBD1|.
TGTGCCACCTCCCGAACAGGGGCGGGGAACACTGAAGCTTTCTTT
CATSRTGAGNTEAFF
>TRBJ2-1|TRBV29-1|.|.
TGCAGCGCCCGGCCTTTGGTGGGCAATGAGCAGTTCTTC
CSARPLVGNEQFF
>TRBJ2-3|TRBV5-1|.|.
TGCGCCAGCAGCTCCCCTAGCGCCTCCACAGATACGCAGTATTTT
CASSSPSASTDTQYF
>TRBJ1-3|TRBV6-5|.|.
TGTGCCAGCTCGGAGTGGGACTCTGGAAACACCATATATTTT
CASSEWDSGNTIYF
>TRBJ2-3|TRBV5-6|.|.
TGTGCCAGCAGCGTTGGCAGGGTATATACGCAGTATTTT
CASSVGRVYTQYF
>TRBJ2-1|TRBV5-1|.|once
TGCGCCAGCAGCAGCCAGGGACATCAAATCTACAATGAGCAGTTCTTC
CASSSQGHQIYNEQFF
>TRBJ2-2|TRBV6-2/TRBV6-3|TRBD2|.
TGTGCCAGCAGTTACTCGAGACTAGCGGGAGTCGGGGAGCTGTTTTTT
CASSYSRLAGVGELFF
>TRBJ2-2|TRBV6-6|TRBD2|once
TGTGCCAGCAGCCAGCGGGAGGGCGGCACCGGGGAGCTGTTTTTT
CASSQREGGTGELFF
>TRBJ2-3|TRBV18|.|.
TGTGCCAGCTCACCGGTCCCAGATACGCAGTATTTT
CASSPVPDTQYF
>TRBJ2-1|TRBV11-2|.|.
TGTGCCAGCAGCTTAGTACAGTTCTACAATGAGCAGTTCTTC
CASSLVQFYNEQFF
>TRBJ1-4|TRBV5-4|TRBD1|.
TGTGCCAGCAAACAGGGGACTAATGAAAAACTGTTTTTT
CASKQGTNEKLFF
>TRBJ2-2|TRBV10-2|.|.
TGCGCCAGCAGTGTTGTCCTCGGTAGGAACGGGGAGCTGTTTTTT
CASSVVLGRNGELFF
>TRBJ2-7|TRBV4-2|.|.
TGTGCCAGCAGCCAAGTCGACGGGTCCGAGCAGTACTTC
CASSQVDGSEQYF
>TRBJ2-7|TRBV2|.|few
TGTGCCAGCAGCCCAGTCAGGGCATCCTACGAGCAGTACTTC
CASSPVRASYEQYF